This note documents a single T cell receptor beta chain sequence. Its antigen is as yet unknown. The CDR3 sequence is 17 residues long. V trimming: 4 bases; J trimming: 4 bases; junction bases outside the gene matches: 12. Germline V gives CDR1 SGHRS, CDR2 YFSETQ. Generated by immunoSEQ multiplex PCR, the TCRdb table keeps only in-frame clones and is missing some. The data show 55,000 to 70,000 clones, around 93% seen once. These data originate in a study of cytomegalovirus exposure and HLA in healthy donors. Points from the study as a whole: The study listed under 200 cytomegalovirus-associated TCR beta chains. Generally TCR sequences proved uncommon, though certain public TCRs appeared in numerous donors. A subsequent analysis found that TCR clusters from the first cohort also tended to co-occur in the 110 or so validation repertoires, with 90% to 95% of cluster scores above 0.

The donors formed part of the roughly 120-subject validation cohort, distinct from the roughly 700-subject first cohort. This TCR derives from a man aged 18 to 29 in good health and CMV-seropositive. This chain links TRBV5-1 with TRBJ2-2; 8 bases are a match to TRBD2. Sequencing was carried out using PBMCs. The CDR3 loop is CASSREGSGSPTGELFF. In DNA, the CDR3 is TGCGCCAGCAGCCGAGAAGGGAGCGGGAGCCCCACCGGGGAGCTGTTTTTT.